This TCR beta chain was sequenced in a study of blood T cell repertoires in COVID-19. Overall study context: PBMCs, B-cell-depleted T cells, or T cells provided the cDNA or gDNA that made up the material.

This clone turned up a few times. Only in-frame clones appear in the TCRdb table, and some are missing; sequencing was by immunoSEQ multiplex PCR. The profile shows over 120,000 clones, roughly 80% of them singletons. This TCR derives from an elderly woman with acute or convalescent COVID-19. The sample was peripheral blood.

CDR3 in amino acids: CASRDAFRGQFNEQFF. Here the CDR3 DNA reads TGTGCCAGCAGGGACGCCTTCAGGGGGCAATTTAATGAGCAGTTCTTC. The chain is built from TRBV11-2 and TRBJ2-1; 8 nucleotides match TRBD1. CDR1 and CDR2 from the germline V gene are SGHAT and FQNNGV. Unmatched junction bases numbered 14, after V lost 6 bases and J lost 7 bases. The CDR3 runs to 16 residues.